This is a list of T cell receptor beta chains from one sample in a study of CD8 T cells in ankylosing spondylitis. Via MiXCR, TCRdb re-called the 5' RACE reads, giving one row per CDR3 protein. The sample contains roughly 370,000 distinct CDR3 sequences, about a fifth of which appear only once. Sample: blood, either unsorted or a sorted T cell fraction (not recorded which). The receptors were gathered from a male donor with ankylosing spondylitis. Both conserved end residues are trimmed from each CDR3. Fields, in order: V gene, clone size, CDR3 protein. The listing skips clone size in some rows; elsewhere it reads once, few, many or a size class.

V: TRBV27; size: few; CDR3: ASSKFVRAPPLQETQY
V: TRBV5-1; size: few; CDR3: ASSLQGSYTGELF
V: TRBV9; size: NA; CDR3: ASSVAVDTEAF
V: TRBV11-2; size: few; CDR3: ASSSGPSSFGEQF
V: TRBV28; size: NA; CDR3: ASSQGGTSDANEQF
V: TRBV12-3/TRBV12-4; size: few; CDR3: ASSFGAGGRYGYT
V: TRBV20-1; size: NA; CDR3: SARDPGGSSYNEQF
V: TRBV5-5; size: few; CDR3: ASSRLADNEQF
V: TRBV5-1; size: few; CDR3: ASSRVTSGRYEQY
V: TRBV18; size: few; CDR3: ASSPGAESYEQY
V: TRBV9; size: few; CDR3: ASSVGLAVSYNEQF
V: TRBV6-1; size: NA; CDR3: ASSERGVGAYEQY
V: TRBV7-9; size: NA; CDR3: ASLRDSYNEQF
V: TRBV12-3/TRBV12-4; size: few; CDR3: ASTGEGPGELF
V: TRBV29-1; size: NA; CDR3: SGSITGAREKLF
V: TRBV29-1; size: NA; CDR3: SVSEGRADTQY
V: TRBV28; size: many; CDR3: ASLGHKGNQPQH
V: TRBV3-1; size: few; CDR3: ASSQGTGHDSPLH
V: TRBV14; size: few; CDR3: ASSQNQLGEQF
V: TRBV4-2; size: NA; CDR3: ASSQEGRRVDTGELF
V: TRBV20-1; size: NA; CDR3: SARGQAYGYT
V: TRBV3-1; size: few; CDR3: ASSPGPDGSGYT
V: TRBV7-2; size: NA; CDR3: ASSSPRSGRLYEQY
V: TRBV21-1; size: NA; CDR3: ASSKGWETRVRNEQF
V: TRBV29-1; size: NA; CDR3: SVEDGQSEQF
V: TRBV29-1; size: few; CDR3: SVGDSYEQY
V: TRBV10-3; size: NA; CDR3: AIKRDADTQY
V: TRBV25-1; size: NA; CDR3: ASSELAGGLGEQY
V: TRBV18; size: NA; CDR3: ASSRQGSNTGELF
V: TRBV11-3; size: few; CDR3: ASSLGLGYRYNEQF
V: TRBV5-1; size: few; CDR3: ASSLREYEQF
V: TRBV5-5; size: NA; CDR3: ASSFDQPSYNEQF
V: TRBV28; size: NA; CDR3: ASSLWGRPGEETQY
V: TRBV9; size: NA; CDR3: ASSVRGTGEETQY
V: TRBV6-1; size: NA; CDR3: ASSEALGGNEQY
V: TRBV28; size: NA; CDR3: ASSSTPAKNIQY
V: TRBV4-1; size: NA; CDR3: ASSHERGGSEQF
V: TRBV18; size: NA; CDR3: ASSPLLPDTQY
V: TRBV29-1; size: many; CDR3: SVKGELYEQY
V: TRBV5-1; size: NA; CDR3: ASSETDRIQETQY
V: TRBV11-1; size: once; CDR3: ASSWGPGATESTDTQY
V: TRBV28; size: NA; CDR3: ASRDTSGVSYEQY
V: TRBV19; size: few; CDR3: ASIDRGRGEEQF
V: TRBV6-1; size: NA; CDR3: ASKLSGTAKNIQY
V: TRBV25-1; size: few; CDR3: ASRGEIDRSTEAF
V: TRBV20-1; size: many; CDR3: SASKGPYNSPLH
V: TRBV2; size: NA; CDR3: ASKVDGNQPQH
V: TRBV6-5; size: NA; CDR3: ASSYTWTSGSRNEQF
V: TRBV20-1; size: NA; CDR3: SAPGQFGTDTQY